The 20 T cell receptor beta chains below all came from one sample that was sequenced in a study of blood T cell repertoires in COVID-19. Data came from immunoSEQ multiplex PCR; TCRdb stores just in-frame clones and leaves some out. Of 120,000 to 150,000 clones detected, 80% to 90% appear once; the ten largest clones hold under 12%. The sample was peripheral blood. The receptors originated from a man aged 55 to 70 with active or convalescent COVID-19.

The chain carries TRBV27 and TRBJ1-5; tentatively, D is TRBD1 (5 bases). The germline gives CDR1 MNHEY, CDR2 SMNVEV (reference sequence). The CDR3 runs 14 residues. Trimming took 6 bases from V and 4 from J, leaving 13 bases between them. DNA of the CDR3: TGTGCCAGCAGCCCCGACAGAGTTAATCAGCCCCAGCATTTT. Translating it yields CASSPDRVNQPQHF.

The chain links TRBV6-5 to TRBJ2-5, with a possible D match to TRBD2 (6 bases). Germline values: CDR1 MNHEY, CDR2 SVGAGI. Trimming removed 4 bases at V and 1 base at J, with 13 bases between. The CDR3 extends over 15 amino acids. In DNA form, the CDR3 reads TGTGCCAGCAGTTCCCACCGGGGGACCCAAGAGACCCAGTACTTC. Its translation is CASSSHRGTQETQYF.

The count of this clone is one. This chain connects TRBV16 to TRBJ2-2, with 7 bases fitting TRBD2. The CDR3 totals 13 residues. Germline-derived CDR1 and CDR2 are KGHSY and FQNENV. The V segment lost 2 bases and the J segment 6 bases; nucleotides outside the gene matches: 0. The CDR3 DNA reads as TGTGCCAGCAGCCAAACTAGCGCCGGGGAGCTGTTTTTT. Amino acids: CASSQTSAGELFF.

The V gene is TRBV21-1, the J gene TRBJ2-3; TRBD2 is taken as the D call from the table, unchecked against the DNA. TRBV21-1 is termed a pseudogene. CDR3 length: 19 residues. CDR3 residues: CASSKKRGGQARSTDTQYF. The CDR3 coding sequence is TGTGCCAGCAGCAAAAAGCGAGGCGGGCAGGCTCGAAGCACAGATACGCAGTATTTT.

The rearrangement joins TRBV7-9 to TRBJ1-5; D call uncertain. CDR1 and CDR2 (germline): SEHNR, FQNEAQ (reference sequence). V gave up 0 bases and J gave up 4 bases, with 10 bases separating them. This CDR3 has 15 residues. The CDR3 DNA follows: TGTGCCAGCAGCTTAGCCGGGGATGGTAATCAGCCCCAGCATTTT. It codes for CASSLAGDGNQPQHF.

This chain joins TRBV5-3 and TRBJ2-7, with 10 nucleotides matching TRBD2. TRBV5-3 is classed as an ORF, of uncertain function. V lost 0 bases and J lost 3; bases outside the gene matches: 3. The CDR3 runs to 15 residues. CDR3 in amino acids: CARSLELAGSYEQYF. The CDR3 region has the DNA TGTGCCAGAAGCTTGGAACTAGCGGGGAGCTACGAGCAGTACTTC.

V gene TRBV28 combines with J gene TRBJ1-5; no definite D call. The CDR3 consists of 13 residues. V lost 6 bases to trimming and J lost 4 bases, with 10 bases between them. CDR1 is MDHEN, CDR2 SYDVKM, per germline. CDR3: CASRVYLNQPQHF. The CDR3, as DNA: TGTGCCAGCAGGGTCTACTTAAATCAGCCCCAGCATTTT.

This chain joins TRBV9 and TRBJ1-5, with a tentative D call TRBD1 (5 bases). The V end was cut by 6 bases, the J end by 1 base, with 14 bases between. CDR3 length: 15 amino acids. The germline V gene has CDR1 SGDLS and CDR2 YYNGEE. The chain's CDR3 is CASTRTGGSNQPQHF. The CDR3 DNA is TGTGCCAGCACCCGGACGGGGGGGAGCAATCAGCCCCAGCATTTT.

This rearrangement joins TRBV30 to TRBJ2-7; TRBD2 agrees at 8 bases. Germline assignment: CDR1 GTSNPN and CDR2 SVGIG (reference sequence). The J segment lost 3 bases and the V segment lost 5 bases, leaving 9 bases of the junction unmatched. CDR3 size: 14 residues. CDR3: CAWARGGLYYEQYF. CDR3 nucleotides: TGTGCCTGGGCTCGGGGGGGATTGTACTACGAGCAGTACTTC.

The chain couples TRBV28 to TRBJ1-2; 9 bases line up with TRBD1. Germline CDR1 reads MDHEN; CDR2 reads SYDVKM. This CDR3 is 15 amino acids long. V dropped 7 bases and J dropped 3; count of bases not matched to a gene: 9. CDR3 sequence: CASNDRGNDYYGYTF. The CDR3 region has the DNA TGTGCCAGCAACGACAGGGGGAATGACTACTATGGCTACACCTTC.

This chain connects TRBV18 to TRBJ1-1; the D is unclear. Trimming took off 0 bases at V and 5 bases at J, with 10 bases between the two ends. The CDR3 length is 14 residues. From germline, CDR1 is KGHSH and CDR2 LQKENI. The CDR3 is CASSPPLGGTEAFF. Here the CDR3 DNA reads TGTGCCAGCTCACCACCGCTTGGCGGAACTGAAGCTTTCTTT.

This chain connects TRBV5-4 to TRBJ1-1; D perhaps matches TRBD1 (6 bases). Trimming pared 4 bases from V and 5 bases from J, leaving 18 bases between. The CDR3 is 15 amino acids. Per the germline V gene, CDR1 is SGHNT and CDR2 is YYREEE (reference sequence). In DNA, the CDR3 is TGTGCCAGCAGCAAGGTGCTCAGGGGAGGGACTGAAGCTTTCTTT. It yields the protein CASSKVLRGGTEAFF. The full variable domain, in which reference TRBV5-4 and TRBJ1-1 provide the parts outside the CDR3, is ETGVTQSPTHLIKTRGQQVTLRCSSQSGHNTVSWYQQALGQGPQFIFQYYREEENGRGNFPPRFSGLQFPNYSSELNVNALELDDSALYLCASSKVLRGGTEAFFGQGTRLTVV.

The V call is TRBV4-3, the J call TRBJ2-2; 10 bases map to TRBD2. The V segment lost 0 bases and the J segment 6 bases; nucleotides outside the gene matches: 7. The CDR3 totals 17 residues. The V gene's germline CDR1 is LGHNA and CDR2 YSLEER. Written as DNA, the CDR3 is TGCGCCAGCAGCCAAGATCACGGCCTAGCGGGAGCCGGGGAGCTGTTTTTT. As protein: CASSQDHGLAGAGELFF.

The chain is built from TRBV11-1 and TRBJ2-7, with 7 bases aligning to TRBD1. CDR1 and CDR2 from the germline V gene are SGHAT and FQDESV (reference sequence). The CDR3 length is 15 residues. V shed 5 bases and J 1 base; nucleotides not matched to a gene: 8. As DNA, the CDR3 is TGTGCCAGCAGCCGTTCCCGGGACAGATCCTACGAGCAGTACTTC. Residues: CASSRSRDRSYEQYF.

This clone was seen only a few times. This chain uses TRBV10-2 with TRBJ2-2; TRBD2 matches 10 bases. V trimming: 0 bases; J trimming: 7 bases; junction bases outside the gene matches: 11. CDR1 and CDR2 from the germline V gene are WSHSY and SAAADI. This CDR3 comprises 18 residues. The DNA for the CDR3 is TGCGCCAGCAGTGAGTCGGTGCTGAAGCGGGAGGGAGTCGGGGAGCTGTTTTTT. As protein: CASSESVLKREGVGELFF.

The chain has TRBV30 and TRBJ2-7; the D gene is possibly TRBD2 (6 bases). Trimming shortened V by 3 bases and J by 6 bases, and 18 bases separated the two germline ends. Per germline, CDR1 GTSNPN and CDR2 SVGIG (reference sequence). This CDR3 has 14 residues. This CDR3 is CAWRRSGWGPEQYF. CDR3 DNA sequence: TGTGCCTGGAGGAGGAGCGGGTGGGGCCCCGAGCAGTACTTC.

This clone was found once. The chain employs TRBV18 and TRBJ2-1; D may be TRBD2 (6 bases). Trimming cost V 6 bases and J 0 bases, with 12 bases left between them. This CDR3 spans 15 amino acids. From germline, CDR1 is KGHSH and CDR2 LQKENI. The CDR3 loop reads CASSNRGSSYNEQFF. The CDR3 bases are TGTGCCAGCTCTAACCGGGGGAGCTCCTACAATGAGCAGTTCTTC.

This clone was seen once. The gene calls are TRBV28 and TRBJ2-7; 7 bases align to TRBD2. Germline V lookup: CDR1 MDHEN, CDR2 SYDVKM. The CDR3 covers 13 residues. V was pared by 6 bases and J by 0 bases, with 2 bases of the junction left unmatched. Here the CDR3 DNA reads TGTGCCAGCAGCTCGGGGGGCTCCTACGAGCAGTACTTC. It yields the protein CASSSGGSYEQYF.

The chain couples TRBV15 to TRBJ2-3; 8 bases fit TRBD2. Germline assignment: CDR1 LNHNV and CDR2 YYDKDF (reference sequence). V shed 4 bases, J shed 1 base, and the junction held 7 bases outside the gene matches. The CDR3 covers 16 residues. The CDR3 loop reads CATSTGGVGRTDTQYF. Here the CDR3 DNA reads TGTGCCACCAGCACGGGAGGGGTGGGCCGCACAGATACGCAGTATTTT.

This chain uses TRBV7-2 with TRBJ2-5; a weak D match, TRBD2 (6 bases). Deletions cut 3 bases from V and 5 bases from J, with 16 bases between. The germline gives CDR1 SGHTA, CDR2 FQGNSA. This CDR3 contains 15 residues. CDR3 loop: CASSFAGTGRETQYF. The CDR3 DNA sequence: TGTGCCAGCAGCTTTGCGGGGACGGGAAGGGAGACCCAGTACTTC.